One sample yielded the 2 T cell receptor beta chains listed below, sequenced in a study of shared clonotypes between healthy human individuals. The table came from immunoSEQ multiplex PCR; TCRdb's copy has only in-frame clones and leaves some out. Of over a million clones listed, around 95% are singletons. The material sequenced was naive CD4+ T cells sorted from blood. Noted subset: CD45RA+ positively selected. These receptors were taken from a man younger than 40 in good health.

The rearrangement joins TRBV19 to TRBJ1-5; a weak D match, TRBD1 (6 bases). The CDR3 covers 13 residues. Trimming pared 3 bases from V and 5 bases from J, leaving 8 bases between. Germline CDR1 reads LNHDA; CDR2 reads SQIVND (reference sequence). The CDR3 here is CASSMSGDQPQHF. CDR3 DNA sequence: TGTGCCAGTAGTATGTCAGGGGATCAGCCCCAGCATTTT.

This clone was recorded once. The chain employs TRBV27 and TRBJ2-7; 14 bases align to TRBD2. Germline CDR1 is MNHEY and CDR2 is SMNVEV (reference sequence). CDR3 length: 15 residues. V lost 4 bases, J lost 3 bases, and 2 bases stayed unmatched. For the CDR3, the DNA is TGTGCCAGCAGTTCGACTAGCGGGGGGGGCTACGAGCAGTACTTC. Amino acids: CASSSTSGGGYEQYF.